A single sample gave rise to the 21 T cell receptor beta chains below, sequenced in a study of T cell responses to AZD1222 COVID-19 vaccine. The protocol was immunoSEQ multiplex PCR, while the TCRdb copy is restricted to in-frame clones and leaves out a portion. There are fewer than 150,000 clones in the sample; about nine tenths occur only once, and approximately 3.6% lies in the top ten. Specimen: peripheral blood, collected on day 0 of AZD1222 vaccination. The receptors come from an adult in good health.

J is TRBJ2-1 and V is TRBV30; D possibly corresponds to TRBD1 (6 bases). CDR3 size: 12 residues. The germline V and J ends were trimmed by 0 bases and 6 bases, with 6 bases remaining between them. Germline V CDR1 and CDR2: GTSNPN, SVGIG (reference sequence). The CDR3 sequence: CAWSVQGNEQFF. In DNA form, the CDR3 reads TGTGCCTGGAGTGTACAGGGCAATGAGCAGTTCTTC.

J is TRBJ2-2 and V is TRBV3-1 (or the pseudogene TRBV3-2); D call uncertain. The CDR3 totals 14 residues. Germline V gives CDR1 LGHDT, CDR2 YNNKEL (reference sequence). The V end lost 4 bases, the J end lost 6 bases, and 12 bases lay between the germline ends. Here the CDR3 reads CASSPTSAAGELFF. In nucleotides, the CDR3 is TGTGCCAGCAGCCCCACGTCGGCTGCCGGGGAGCTGTTTTTT.

J is TRBJ1-4 and V is TRBV11-2, with no clear D. CDR3 length: 15 residues. Germline CDR1 SGHAT, CDR2 FQNNGV. With 1 base removed from V and 0 bases from J, the gap between germline ends came to 6 bases. CDR3 amino acids: CASSLGSATNEKLFF. The DNA of the CDR3 is TGTGCCAGCAGCTTAGGAAGTGCAACTAATGAAAAACTGTTTTTT.

The J gene is TRBJ2-4, the V gene TRBV30; D gene uncertain. Trimming took off 0 bases at V and 9 bases at J, with 9 bases between the two ends. CDR1 is GTSNPN, CDR2 SVGIG, per germline (reference sequence). The CDR3 sequence is 12 residues long. CDR3 region: CAWSVLGSIQYF. The CDR3, as DNA: TGTGCCTGGAGTGTACTCGGTAGCATTCAGTACTTC.

V usage is TRBV30 and J usage is TRBJ2-7; possibly TRBD1 or TRBD2 for D (6 bases each). The CDR3 has 13 amino acids. Trimming cost V 1 base and J 3 bases, with 10 bases left between them. Germline CDR1 is GTSNPN and CDR2 is SVGIG (reference sequence). The CDR3 protein is CAWSGGANYEQYF. The CDR3 coding sequence is TGTGCCTGGAGTGGGGGGGCTAACTACGAGCAGTACTTC.

The V call is TRBV25-1, the J call TRBJ2-1, with D possibly being TRBD2 (6 bases). The CDR3 covers 15 residues. Germline V gives CDR1 MGHDK, CDR2 SYGVNS. The germline V and J ends were trimmed by 1 base and 2 bases, with 9 bases remaining between them. CDR3: CASSEFGGTYNEQFF. CDR3 nucleotides: TGTGCCAGCAGTGAATTCGGCGGGACCTACAATGAGCAGTTCTTC.

This chain connects TRBV28 to TRBJ1-2, with 11 positions matching TRBD1. Losses at the gene ends were 5 bases for V and 4 bases for J; bases not matched to a gene: 6. CDR3 length: 15 amino acids. Germline values: CDR1 MDHEN, CDR2 SYDVKM. CDR3 loop: CASSQDRGRSYGYTF. The DNA of the CDR3 is TGTGCCAGCAGTCAGGACAGGGGGCGCAGCTATGGCTACACCTTC.

The gene calls are TRBV7-6 and TRBJ2-7, with 13 bases identical to TRBD2. Germline V gene sequence: CDR1 SGHVS, CDR2 FNYEAQ. Unmatched junction bases numbered 4, after V lost 5 bases and J lost 3 bases. This CDR3 has 15 residues. Written as DNA, the CDR3 is TGTGCCAGCAGCCCTCGGACTAGCGGGAGCTACGAGCAGTACTTC. It translates to CASSPRTSGSYEQYF.

The chain uses TRBV30 and TRBJ2-7; perhaps TRBD2 as D (6 bases). Germline V CDR1 and CDR2: GTSNPN, SVGIG (reference sequence). Trimming removed 4 bases from V and 3 bases from J, with 10 bases in between. The CDR3 loop spans 12 amino acids. CDR3 amino acids: CAWKLGGYEQYF. CDR3 nucleotides: TGTGCCTGGAAATTGGGGGGCTACGAGCAGTACTTC.

In its sample, this clone was seen a few times. The J gene is TRBJ2-2, the V gene TRBV27, with D possibly matching TRBD2 (5 bases). The germline V and J ends were trimmed by 4 bases and 2 bases, with 17 bases remaining between them. The CDR3 extends over 17 amino acids. CDR1 and CDR2 from the germline V gene are MNHEY and SMNVEV (reference sequence). The CDR3 bases are TGTGCCAGCAGTTCGGTAGGGAGCGGCGTTAACACCGGGGAGCTGTTTTTT. The encoded protein is CASSSVGSGVNTGELFF.

The CDR3 loop is CASSFPTSGSLTRTGELFF. In nucleotides, the CDR3 is TGTGCCAGCAGCTTTCCGACTAGCGGGAGTTTAACGAGAACCGGGGAGCTGTTTTTT. The V and J genes are TRBV7-8 and TRBJ2-2; 12 bases align to TRBD2. CDR1 SGHVS and CDR2 FQNEAQ come from the germline V gene. This CDR3 region has 19 residues. V lost 3 bases to trimming and J lost 5 bases; unmatched junction nucleotides: 13. Looking up the rest from reference TRBV7-8 and TRBJ2-2 gives the full variable domain: GAGVSQSPRYKVAKRGQDVALRCDPISGHVSLFWYQQALGQGPEFLTYFQNEAQLDKSGLPSDRFFAERPEGSVSTLKIQRTQQEDSAVYLCASSFPTSGSLTRTGELFFGEGSRLTVL.

The chain recombines TRBV11-2 with TRBJ1-1, with TRBD1 identical over 10 bases. There are 18 residues in the CDR3. J gave up 4 bases and V 2 bases, and 13 bases lay outside the gene matches. The V gene's germline CDR1 is SGHAT and CDR2 FQNNGV. This CDR3 reads CASSLPPWDRGFGTEAFF. Written as DNA, the CDR3 is TGTGCCAGCAGCTTACCCCCCTGGGACAGGGGATTCGGCACTGAAGCTTTCTTT.

The chain recombines TRBV5-4 with TRBJ1-6; D is perhaps TRBD1 (5 bases). Germline CDR1 and CDR2: SGHNT and YYREEE (reference sequence). V gave up 0 bases and J gave up 7 bases, with 8 bases separating them. The CDR3 has 14 amino acids. This CDR3 reads CASSLAGTNSPLHF. Here the CDR3 DNA reads TGTGCCAGCAGCTTGGCAGGGACCAATTCACCCCTCCACTTT.

The chain joins TRBV6-5 to TRBJ2-5; the D gene could be TRBD1 or TRBD2 (5 bases each). The CDR3 sequence is 15 residues long. V was shortened by 7 bases and J by 2 bases, with 17 bases between the two germline ends. CDR1 and CDR2 (germline): MNHEY, SVGAGI. CDR3 sequence reads: CASNPLGGGQETQYF. Here the CDR3 DNA reads TGTGCCAGCAACCCCTTGGGTGGGGGACAAGAGACCCAGTACTTC.

This clone was picked up a small number of times. The J gene is TRBJ2-3, the V gene TRBV5-1; D tentatively fits TRBD1 or TRBD2 (5 bases each). The CDR3 covers 14 residues. Germline CDR1 and CDR2: SGHRS and YFSETQ. V gave up 6 bases and J gave up 0 bases, with 11 bases separating them. The DNA for the CDR3 is TGCGCCAGCACCCCCGAGGGGAGCACAGATACGCAGTATTTT. The encoded protein is CASTPEGSTDTQYF.

The rearrangement uses TRBV7-2 and TRBJ2-1; the D is unclear. The CDR3 has 13 residues. V dropped 1 base and J dropped 4 bases, with 5 bases sitting between them. Germline CDR1 is SGHTA and CDR2 is FQGNSA. The CDR3 DNA is TGTGCCAGCAGCTTAGTGGGTTACAATGAGCAGTTCTTC. As protein: CASSLVGYNEQFF.

This chain links TRBV5-4 with TRBJ1-3; a weak D match, TRBD1 (6 bases). Germline CDR1 reads SGHNT; CDR2 reads YYREEE (reference sequence). The CDR3 sequence is 14 residues long. Trimming pared 6 bases from V and 1 base from J, leaving 11 bases between. Here the CDR3 DNA reads TGTGCCAGCACATCAGGGGTTTCTGGAAACACCATATATTTT. It codes for CASTSGVSGNTIYF.

J is TRBJ1-2 and V is TRBV19; no definite D call. The germline V gene encodes CDR1 LNHDA and CDR2 SQIVND (reference sequence). V was trimmed by 8 bases and J by 3 bases, leaving 7 bases between them. CDR3 length equals 11 residues. The CDR3 DNA follows: TGTGCCAGTGGTAGGGACTATGGCTACACCTTC. Its protein product is CASGRDYGYTF.

The table lists this clone with a count of one. The chain recombines TRBV12-3 or TRBV12-4 with TRBJ2-7; D not resolved. The CDR3 totals 10 residues. V shed 8 bases and J shed 0 bases, with 2 bases lying between them. Written as DNA, the CDR3 is TGTGCCAGCGCCTCCTACGAGCAGTACTTC. Translated, it gives CASASYEQYF.

The chain joins TRBV5-1 to TRBJ2-2, with 7 bases fitting TRBD1. The CDR3 covers 16 residues. With 5 bases clipped from V and 0 bases from J, the junction kept 7 bases outside the gene matches. CDR1 and CDR2 from the germline V gene are SGHRS and YFSETQ. The CDR3 region is CASRQTGQANTGELFF. The CDR3 bases are TGCGCCAGCAGGCAAACAGGACAGGCGAACACCGGGGAGCTGTTTTTT.

CDR3 coding DNA: TGTGCCAGTAGTATCCTAGCGGCCAATGAGCAGTTCTTC. Its protein product is CASSILAANEQFF. The chain combines TRBV19 with TRBJ2-1; 7 bases agree with TRBD2. The CDR3 loop spans 13 amino acids. V dropped 3 bases and J dropped 6; count of bases not matched to a gene: 2. The germline V gene encodes CDR1 LNHDA and CDR2 SQIVND (reference sequence). Drawing the rest from reference TRBV19 and TRBJ2-1, the complete variable domain is DGGITQSPKYLFRKEGQNVTLSCEQNLNHDAMYWYRQDPGQGLRLIYYSQIVNDFQKGDIAEGYSVSREKKESFPLTVTSAQKNPTAFYLCASSILAANEQFFGPGTRLTVL.